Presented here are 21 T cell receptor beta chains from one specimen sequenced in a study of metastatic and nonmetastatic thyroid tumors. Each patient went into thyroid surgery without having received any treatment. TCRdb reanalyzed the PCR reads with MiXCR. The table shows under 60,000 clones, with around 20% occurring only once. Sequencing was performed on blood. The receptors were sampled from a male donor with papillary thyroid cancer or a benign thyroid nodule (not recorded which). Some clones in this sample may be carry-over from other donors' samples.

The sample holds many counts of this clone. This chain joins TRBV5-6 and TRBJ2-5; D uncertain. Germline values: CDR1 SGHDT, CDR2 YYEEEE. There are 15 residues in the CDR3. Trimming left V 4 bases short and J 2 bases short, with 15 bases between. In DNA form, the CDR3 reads TGTGCCAGCAGCGTACAAAGTCAAGAACAAGAGACCCAGTACTTC. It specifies CASSVQSQEQETQYF.

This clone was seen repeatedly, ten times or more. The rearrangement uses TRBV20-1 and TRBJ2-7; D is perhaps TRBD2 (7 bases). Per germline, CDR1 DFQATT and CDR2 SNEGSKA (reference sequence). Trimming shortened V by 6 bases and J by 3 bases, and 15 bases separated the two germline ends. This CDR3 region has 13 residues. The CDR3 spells CSAHEGGSYEQYF. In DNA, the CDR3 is TGCAGTGCCCACGAGGGGGGGAGCTACGAGCAGTACTTC.

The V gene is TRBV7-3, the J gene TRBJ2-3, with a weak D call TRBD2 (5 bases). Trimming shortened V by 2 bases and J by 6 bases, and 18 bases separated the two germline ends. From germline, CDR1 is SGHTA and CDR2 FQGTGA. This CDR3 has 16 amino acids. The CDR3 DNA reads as TGTGCCAGCAGCTTATATAGTTCGGGGAGTGCGGATACGCAGTATTTT. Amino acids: CASSLYSSGSADTQYF.

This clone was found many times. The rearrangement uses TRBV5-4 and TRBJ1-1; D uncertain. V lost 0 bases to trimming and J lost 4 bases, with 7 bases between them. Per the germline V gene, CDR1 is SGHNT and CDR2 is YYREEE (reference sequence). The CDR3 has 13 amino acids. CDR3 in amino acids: CASSLAVGTEAFF. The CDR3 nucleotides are TGTGCCAGCAGCTTGGCCGTGGGCACTGAAGCTTTCTTT.

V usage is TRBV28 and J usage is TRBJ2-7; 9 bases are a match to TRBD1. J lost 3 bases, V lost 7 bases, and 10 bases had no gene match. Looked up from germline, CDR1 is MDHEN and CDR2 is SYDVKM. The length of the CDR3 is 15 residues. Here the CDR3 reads CASNHMGTGLYEQYF. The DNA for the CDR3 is TGTGCCAGCAACCATATGGGGACAGGGCTCTACGAGCAGTACTTC.

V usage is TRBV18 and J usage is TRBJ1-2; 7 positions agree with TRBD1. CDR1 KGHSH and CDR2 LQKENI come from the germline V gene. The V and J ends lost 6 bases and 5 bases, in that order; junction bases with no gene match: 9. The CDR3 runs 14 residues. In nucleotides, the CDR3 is TGTGCCAGCTCCCCGACAGGGTATTCTTATGGCTACACCTTC. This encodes CASSPTGYSYGYTF.

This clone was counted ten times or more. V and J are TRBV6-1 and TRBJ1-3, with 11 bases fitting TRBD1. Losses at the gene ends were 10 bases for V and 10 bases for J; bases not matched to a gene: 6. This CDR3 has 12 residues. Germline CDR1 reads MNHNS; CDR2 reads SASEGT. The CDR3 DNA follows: TGTGCCACCGGGACAGGGGGTGGGACCATATATTTT. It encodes CATGTGGGTIYF.

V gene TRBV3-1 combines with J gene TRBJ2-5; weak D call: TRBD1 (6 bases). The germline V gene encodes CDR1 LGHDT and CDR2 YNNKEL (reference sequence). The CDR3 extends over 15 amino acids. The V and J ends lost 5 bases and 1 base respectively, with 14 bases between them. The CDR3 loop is CASSSTGQGQETQYF. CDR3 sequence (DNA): TGTGCCAGCAGCTCCACAGGGCAGGGCCAAGAGACCCAGTACTTC.

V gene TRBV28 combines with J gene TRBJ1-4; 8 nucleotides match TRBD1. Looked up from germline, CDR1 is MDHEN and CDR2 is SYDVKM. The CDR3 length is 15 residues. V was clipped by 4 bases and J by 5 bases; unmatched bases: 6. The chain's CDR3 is CASSWTTGENEKLFF. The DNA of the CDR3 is TGTGCCAGCAGTTGGACGACAGGGGAGAATGAAAAACTGTTTTTT.

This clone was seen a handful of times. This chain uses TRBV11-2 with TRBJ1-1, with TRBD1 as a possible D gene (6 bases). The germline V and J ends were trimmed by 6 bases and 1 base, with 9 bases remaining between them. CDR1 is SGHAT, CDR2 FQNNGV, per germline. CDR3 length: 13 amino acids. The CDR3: CASSRGSNTEAFF. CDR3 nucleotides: TGTGCCAGCAGTAGGGGGTCGAACACTGAAGCTTTCTTT.

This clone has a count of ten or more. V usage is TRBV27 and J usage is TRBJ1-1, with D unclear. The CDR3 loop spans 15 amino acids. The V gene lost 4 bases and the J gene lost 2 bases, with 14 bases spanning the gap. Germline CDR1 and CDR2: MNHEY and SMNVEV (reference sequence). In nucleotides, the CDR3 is TGTGCCAGCAGTTGGGGTCCCCAGGTTAACACTGAAGCTTTCTTT. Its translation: CASSWGPQVNTEAFF.

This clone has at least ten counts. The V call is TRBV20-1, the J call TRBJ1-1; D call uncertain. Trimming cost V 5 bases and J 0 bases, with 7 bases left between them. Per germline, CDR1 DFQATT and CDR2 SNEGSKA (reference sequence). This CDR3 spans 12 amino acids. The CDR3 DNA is TGCAGTGCTGGTAAAATGAACACTGAAGCTTTCTTT. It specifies CSAGKMNTEAFF.

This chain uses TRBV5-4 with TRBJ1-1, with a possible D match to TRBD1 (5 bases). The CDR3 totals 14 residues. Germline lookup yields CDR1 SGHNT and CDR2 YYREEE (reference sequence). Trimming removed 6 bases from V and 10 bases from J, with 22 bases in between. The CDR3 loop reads CASTGVGERLTAFF. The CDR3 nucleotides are TGTGCCAGCACGGGTGTAGGGGAACGTTTAACAGCTTTCTTT.

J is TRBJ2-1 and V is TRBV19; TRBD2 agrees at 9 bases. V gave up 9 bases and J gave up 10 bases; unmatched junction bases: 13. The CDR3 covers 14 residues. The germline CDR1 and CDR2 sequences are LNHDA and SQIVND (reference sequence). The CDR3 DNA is TGTGCCAGCACTAGCGGGTCCACTTGGGGGGAGCAGTTCTTC. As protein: CASTSGSTWGEQFF. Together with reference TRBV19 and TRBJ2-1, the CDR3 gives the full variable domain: DGGITQSPKYLFRKEGQNVTLSCEQNLNHDAMYWYRQDPGQGLRLIYYSQIVNDFQKGDIAEGYSVSREKKESFPLTVTSAQKNPTAFYLCASTSGSTWGEQFFGPGTRLTVL.

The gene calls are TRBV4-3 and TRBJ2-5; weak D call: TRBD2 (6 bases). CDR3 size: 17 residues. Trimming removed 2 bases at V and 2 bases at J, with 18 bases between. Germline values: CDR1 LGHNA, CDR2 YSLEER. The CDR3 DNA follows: TGCGCCAGCAGCCAAAAATCGGCCGGGAGTCAACAAGAGACCCAGTACTTC. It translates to CASSQKSAGSQQETQYF.

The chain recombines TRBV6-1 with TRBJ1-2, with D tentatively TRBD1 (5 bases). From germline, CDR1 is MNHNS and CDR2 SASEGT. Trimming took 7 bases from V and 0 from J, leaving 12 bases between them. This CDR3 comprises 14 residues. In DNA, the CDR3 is TGTGCCAGCATTAAAGACAGAGCTAACTATGGCTACACCTTC. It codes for CASIKDRANYGYTF.

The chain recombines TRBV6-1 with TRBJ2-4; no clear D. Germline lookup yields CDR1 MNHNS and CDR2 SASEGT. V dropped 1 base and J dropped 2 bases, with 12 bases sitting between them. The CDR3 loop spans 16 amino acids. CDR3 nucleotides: TGTGCCAGCAGTGAAGGGACCATCGAGACCAAAAACATTCAGTACTTC. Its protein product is CASSEGTIETKNIQYF.

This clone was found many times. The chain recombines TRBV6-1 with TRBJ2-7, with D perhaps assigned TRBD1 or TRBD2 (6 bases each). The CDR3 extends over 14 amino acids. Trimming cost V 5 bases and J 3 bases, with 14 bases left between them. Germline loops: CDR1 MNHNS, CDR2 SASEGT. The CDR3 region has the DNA TGTGCCAGCAGTTCGGGGGCCCTGTACTACGAGCAGTACTTC. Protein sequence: CASSSGALYYEQYF.

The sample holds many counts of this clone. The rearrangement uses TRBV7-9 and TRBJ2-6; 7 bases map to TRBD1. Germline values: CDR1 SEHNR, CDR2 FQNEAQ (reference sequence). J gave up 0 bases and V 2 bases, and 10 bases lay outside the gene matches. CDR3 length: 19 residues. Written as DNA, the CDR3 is TGTGCCAGCAGCTTATTAATACAGGGGCGGCTCTCTGGGGCCAACGTCCTGACTTTC. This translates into CASSLLIQGRLSGANVLTF.

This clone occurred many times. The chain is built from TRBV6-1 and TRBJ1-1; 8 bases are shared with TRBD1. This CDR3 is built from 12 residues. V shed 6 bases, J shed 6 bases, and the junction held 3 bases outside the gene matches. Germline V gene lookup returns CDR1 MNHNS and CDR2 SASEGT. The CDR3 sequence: CASRRTGSEAFF. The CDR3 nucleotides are TGTGCCAGCAGGCGGACAGGGTCTGAAGCTTTCTTT.

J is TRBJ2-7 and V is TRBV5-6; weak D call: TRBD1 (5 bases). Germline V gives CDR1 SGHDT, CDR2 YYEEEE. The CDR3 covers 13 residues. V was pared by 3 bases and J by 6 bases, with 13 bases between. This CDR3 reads CASSYDSYSEQYF. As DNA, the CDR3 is TGTGCCAGCAGCTATGACAGTTACTCCGAGCAGTACTTC.